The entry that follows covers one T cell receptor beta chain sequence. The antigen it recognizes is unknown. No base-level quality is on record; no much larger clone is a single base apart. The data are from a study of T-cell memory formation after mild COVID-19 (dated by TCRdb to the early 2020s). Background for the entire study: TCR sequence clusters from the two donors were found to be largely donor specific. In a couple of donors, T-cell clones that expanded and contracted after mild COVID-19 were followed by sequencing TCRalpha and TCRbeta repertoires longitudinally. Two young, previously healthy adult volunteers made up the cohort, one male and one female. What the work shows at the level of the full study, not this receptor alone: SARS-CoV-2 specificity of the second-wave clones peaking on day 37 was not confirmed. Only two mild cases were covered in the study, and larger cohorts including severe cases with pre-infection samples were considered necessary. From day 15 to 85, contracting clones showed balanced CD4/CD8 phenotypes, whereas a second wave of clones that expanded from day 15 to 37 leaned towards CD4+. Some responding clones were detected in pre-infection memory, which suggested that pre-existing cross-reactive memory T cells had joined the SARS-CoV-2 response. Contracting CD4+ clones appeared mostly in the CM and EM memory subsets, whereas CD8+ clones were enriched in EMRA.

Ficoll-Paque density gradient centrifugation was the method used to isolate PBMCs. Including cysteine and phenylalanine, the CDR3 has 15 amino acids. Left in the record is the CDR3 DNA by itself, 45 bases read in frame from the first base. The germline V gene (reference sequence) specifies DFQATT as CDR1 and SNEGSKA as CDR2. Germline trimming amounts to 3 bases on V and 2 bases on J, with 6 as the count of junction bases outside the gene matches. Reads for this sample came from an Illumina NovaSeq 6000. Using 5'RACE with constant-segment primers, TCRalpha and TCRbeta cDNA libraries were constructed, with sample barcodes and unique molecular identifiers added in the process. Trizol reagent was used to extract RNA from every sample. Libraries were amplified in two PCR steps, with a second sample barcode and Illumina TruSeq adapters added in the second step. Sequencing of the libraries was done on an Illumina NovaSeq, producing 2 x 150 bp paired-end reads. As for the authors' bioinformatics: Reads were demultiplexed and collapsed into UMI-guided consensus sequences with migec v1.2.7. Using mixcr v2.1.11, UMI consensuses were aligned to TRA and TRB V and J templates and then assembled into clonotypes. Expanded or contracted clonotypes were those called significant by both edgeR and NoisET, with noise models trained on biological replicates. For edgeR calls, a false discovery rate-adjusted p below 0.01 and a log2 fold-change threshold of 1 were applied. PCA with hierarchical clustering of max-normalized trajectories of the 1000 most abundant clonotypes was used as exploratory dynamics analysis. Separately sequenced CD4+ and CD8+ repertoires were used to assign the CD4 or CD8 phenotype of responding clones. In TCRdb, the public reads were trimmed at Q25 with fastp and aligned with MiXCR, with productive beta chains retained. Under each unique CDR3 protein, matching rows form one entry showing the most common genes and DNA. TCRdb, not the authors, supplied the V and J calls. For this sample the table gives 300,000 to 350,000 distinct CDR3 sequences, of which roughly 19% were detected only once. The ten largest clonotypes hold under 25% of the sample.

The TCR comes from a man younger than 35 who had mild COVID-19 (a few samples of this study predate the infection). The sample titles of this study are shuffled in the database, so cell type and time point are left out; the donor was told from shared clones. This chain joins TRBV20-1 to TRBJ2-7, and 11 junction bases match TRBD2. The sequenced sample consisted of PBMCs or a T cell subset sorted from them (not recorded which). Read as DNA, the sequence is TGCAGTGCTAGTGGGCGACTAGCGGGGACCTACGAGCAGTACTTC. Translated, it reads CSASGRLAGTYEQYF.